One and the same sample provided the 10 T cell receptor beta chains below, sequenced in a study of T cell responses to AZD1222 COVID-19 vaccine. TCRdb keeps only in-frame clones here, not all; method: immunoSEQ multiplex PCR. The table includes about 78,000 clones, around nine tenths detected once. Sample: peripheral blood, taken 28 days after the second AZD1222 dose. The origin of the receptors is an adult who received the AZD1222 COVID-19 vaccine.

This chain uses TRBV6-5 with TRBJ2-3; TRBD2 matches at 8 bases. This CDR3 contains 15 residues. Germline CDR1 and CDR2: MNHEY and SVGAGI. J lost 0 bases, V lost 7 bases, and 6 bases had no gene match. CDR3 in DNA: TGTGCCAGCACCCGACTAGCGTCGAGCACAGATACGCAGTATTTT. It translates to CASTRLASSTDTQYF.

The genes are TRBV19 and TRBJ1-3; the D is unclear. V was shortened by 5 bases and J by 0 bases, with 14 bases between the two germline ends. The CDR3 is 16 amino acids. In germline, CDR1 is LNHDA, CDR2 SQIVND (reference sequence). This CDR3 reads CASSAARSNSGNTIYF. CDR3 sequence (DNA): TGTGCCAGTAGTGCCGCACGGAGTAACTCTGGAAACACCATATATTTT.

J is TRBJ2-7 and V is TRBV4-2; the D gene is possibly TRBD2 (6 bases). V dropped 1 base and J dropped 9 bases, with 19 bases sitting between them. The CDR3 runs 15 residues. Germline-derived CDR1 and CDR2 are LGHNA and YNFKEQ. The CDR3: CASSQVGGTLSAQYF. CDR3 sequence (DNA): TGTGCCAGCAGCCAAGTGGGCGGGACCCTAAGTGCGCAGTACTTC.

The chain has TRBV5-4 and TRBJ2-7; D not resolved. The V gene lost 4 bases and the J gene lost 2 bases, with 16 bases spanning the gap. CDR3 length: 15 amino acids. Germline V lookup: CDR1 SGHNT, CDR2 YYREEE (reference sequence). The CDR3 protein is CASSSDLNRPYEQYF. Written as DNA, the CDR3 is TGTGCCAGCAGCAGCGACTTGAACCGTCCCTACGAGCAGTACTTC. Supplemented by reference TRBV5-4 and TRBJ2-7, the full variable domain reads ETGVTQSPTHLIKTRGQQVTLRCSSQSGHNTVSWYQQALGQGPQFIFQYYREEENGRGNFPPRFSGLQFPNYSSELNVNALELDDSALYLCASSSDLNRPYEQYFGPGTRLTVT.

The chain recombines TRBV12-3 or TRBV12-4 with TRBJ1-1; no reliable D call. Trimming cost V 6 bases and J 4 bases, with 12 bases left between them. This CDR3 has 13 residues. The DNA for the CDR3 is TGTGCCAGCAGGTCGATTAGTAGCACTGAAGCTTTCTTT. This translates into CASRSISSTEAFF.

This sequence joins TRBV11-1 and TRBJ2-1, with 12 bases matching TRBD2. From germline, CDR1 is SGHAT and CDR2 FQDESV (reference sequence). This CDR3 has 16 amino acids. Losses at the gene ends were 3 bases for V and 12 bases for J; bases not matched to a gene: 12. CDR3 bases: TGTGCCAGCAGCTTGCAATGGCTAGCGGGAGGGTATAGGCAGTTCTTC. It encodes CASSLQWLAGGYRQFF.

The V call is TRBV12-3 or TRBV12-4, the J call TRBJ1-2; tentatively, D is TRBD1 (5 bases). CDR3 length: 13 residues. Trimming pared 3 bases from V and 8 bases from J, leaving 13 bases between. CDR3 nucleotide sequence: TGTGCCAGCAGTTTCACAGGTACGAGAGGCTACACCTTC. This translates into CASSFTGTRGYTF.

CDR3 amino acids: CASSQVRNTIYF. The CDR3 nucleotides read TGCGCCAGCAGCCAAGTCAGGAACACCATATATTTT. The chain employs TRBV4-1 and TRBJ1-3; D ambiguous. Per the germline V gene, CDR1 is MGHRA and CDR2 is YSYEKL. The CDR3 consists of 12 residues. V shed 1 base and J shed 7 bases, with 5 bases lying between them.

This rearrangement joins TRBV6-4 to TRBJ2-2; possibly TRBD2 for D (6 bases). CDR1 and CDR2 (germline): MRHNA, SNTAGT. CDR3 length: 14 residues. Trimming took 3 bases from V and 5 from J, leaving 10 bases between them. The CDR3 spells CASSDLAGTGELFF. DNA for the CDR3: TGTGCCAGCAGTGATTTGGCGGGGACCGGGGAGCTGTTTTTT.

The rearrangement joins TRBV4-2 to TRBJ1-4; D possibly corresponds to TRBD1 (5 bases). The V gene lost 3 bases and the J gene lost 8 bases, with 16 bases spanning the gap. CDR3 length equals 15 residues. Germline lookup yields CDR1 LGHNA and CDR2 YNFKEQ. CDR3 residues: CASSQGGTGDEKLFF. The CDR3 coding sequence is TGTGCCAGCAGCCAGGGCGGGACTGGGGACGAAAAACTGTTTTTT.